The TCR beta chain described here comes from a study of blood T cell repertoires in COVID-19. The protocol was immunoSEQ multiplex PCR, while the TCRdb copy is restricted to in-frame clones and leaves out a portion. The table lists some 190,000 clones, roughly 90% of them singletons. With regard to this clone: At one end, the junction sequence differs from germline, possibly due to a read error.

The sample comprised peripheral blood. The TCR originated in a middle-aged woman who had recovered from COVID-19.

The CDR3 bases are TGTGCCAGCACTATAGGCGGGGGACCCGGGCATTTT. Protein: CASTIGGGPGHF. The rearrangement links TRBV3-1 (or the pseudogene TRBV3-2) to TRBJ2-3, with 7 bases identical to TRBD2. Per the germline V gene, CDR1 is LGHDT and CDR2 is YNNKEL (reference sequence). The CDR3 runs to 12 residues.